This paragraph reports one T cell receptor (beta chain). Its antigen is not identified. V was pared by 0 bases and J by 5 bases, with 4 bases of the junction left unmatched. The V gene's germline CDR1 is LNHNV and CDR2 YYDKDF (reference sequence). The CDR3 has 15 amino acids. The data were obtained in a study of beta chain features in type 1 diabetes. Study-wide background: All of the samples together had 107,917,701 sorted cells examined. Study-level findings and limits: Patients with Type 1 diabetes showed moderately but significantly shorter TCRB CDR3s in all four CD4+ subsets.

Investigators reverse transcribed all isolated RNA, so they sequenced expressed TCRB transcripts. Assay: immunoSEQ multiplex PCR; the TCRdb copy retains only in-frame clones and omits some. The sample contains 350,000 to 400,000 clones, around 15% of which appear only once. Sample: naive CD4+ T cells from blood. The chain combines TRBV15 with TRBJ1-5; 7 bases fit TRBD1. This TCR was recovered from a woman aged 18-30 years in good health. The CDR3 spells CATSRDRDSYQPQHF. CDR3 nucleotides: TGTGCCACCAGCAGAGACCGGGACAGTTATCAGCCCCAGCATTTT.